This entry describes one T cell receptor beta chain. Stated time point: cycle 4 day 1 (C4D1), after less than seven weeks of nivolumab. There was relapse after autologous stem cell transplantation in every patient, and there was variation in brentuximab vedotin exposure. CD8+ T cell isolation from thawed PBMCs was performed by magnetic negative selection. The record originates from a study of PD-1 blockade in classical Hodgkin lymphoma. With V trimmed by 5 bases and J by 4 bases, 13 bases remained unmatched. The length of the CDR3 is 16 residues. CDR1 is SGHTA and CDR2 is FQGNSA in the germline V gene. Profiled with immunoSEQ multiplex PCR; TCRdb holds only in-frame clones, not every one. The sample yields some 14,000 clones, around 86% seen once.

Sequencing was performed on CD8+ T cells from blood, taken before the fourth cycle of nivolumab. This chain uses TRBV7-2 with TRBJ2-7; 8 bases fit TRBD2. The sequence was obtained from a human donor with classical Hodgkin lymphoma. CDR3 region: CASSLQAGEPRYEQYF. The CDR3 coding sequence is TGTGCCAGCAGCCTACAAGCGGGGGAACCACGTTACGAGCAGTACTTC.